The source of this TCR beta chain is a study of PD-L1 blockade in urothelial cancer. About the research overall: Blood analysis took place 3 weeks (second dose) and 6 weeks after treatment start.

Time point here: pretreatment peripheral blood. Patients' cancers were locally advanced or metastatic urothelial carcinomas. V shed 8 bases and J shed 5 bases, with 12 bases lying between them. This CDR3 region has 13 residues. The germline V gene encodes CDR1 MNHNS and CDR2 SASEGT. Assay: immunoSEQ multiplex PCR; the TCRdb copy retains only in-frame clones and omits some. The data hold some 40,000 clones, with around four fifths observed a single time. The gene calls are TRBV6-1 and TRBJ1-4, with a weak D call TRBD1 (6 bases). The sequenced sample was PBMCs, obtained around atezolizumab (anti-PD-L1) treatment. The receptor comes from an elderly man with urothelial cancer. CDR3 bases: TGTGCCAGCCGGGGGGCCTCGAATGAAAAACTGTTTTTT. Translated, it gives CASRGASNEKLFF.